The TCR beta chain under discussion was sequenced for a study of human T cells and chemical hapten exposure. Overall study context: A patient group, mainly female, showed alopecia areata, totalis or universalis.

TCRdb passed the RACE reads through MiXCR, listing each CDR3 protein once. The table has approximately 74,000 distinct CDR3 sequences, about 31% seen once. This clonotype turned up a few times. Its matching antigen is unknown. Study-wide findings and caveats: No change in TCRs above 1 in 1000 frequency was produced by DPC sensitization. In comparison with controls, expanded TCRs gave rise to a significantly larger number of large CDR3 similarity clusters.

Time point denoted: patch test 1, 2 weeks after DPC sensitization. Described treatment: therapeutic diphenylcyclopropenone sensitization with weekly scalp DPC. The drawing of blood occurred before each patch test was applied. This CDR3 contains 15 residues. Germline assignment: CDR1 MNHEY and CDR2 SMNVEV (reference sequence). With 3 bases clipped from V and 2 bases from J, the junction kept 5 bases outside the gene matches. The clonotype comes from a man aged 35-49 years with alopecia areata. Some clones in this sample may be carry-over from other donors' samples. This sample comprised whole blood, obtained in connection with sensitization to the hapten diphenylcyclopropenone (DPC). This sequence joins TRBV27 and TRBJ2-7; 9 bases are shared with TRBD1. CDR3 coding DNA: TGTGCCAGCAGTTTTGGGACAGGGTTAACCTACGAGCAGTACTTC. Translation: CASSFGTGLTYEQYF.